This T cell receptor (beta chain) was retrieved from a study of OX40 agonist ivuxolimab in advanced cancers. The wider study: Partial responses were achieved by three patients, of whom one had hepatocellular carcinoma and two had cutaneous melanoma.

A note on this clone: Its antigen is as yet unknown.

The repertoire was sequenced with immunoSEQ multiplex PCR; TCRdb's copy has only in-frame clones and lacks some. The sample records 75,000 to 80,000 clones, 84% being singletons. Germline-derived CDR1 and CDR2 are SGHVS and FQNEAQ. The CDR3 is 13 residues long. The ends were cut back, 7 bases at V and 10 bases at J, with 17 bases in the middle. Study-level results: CD8+ T cells averaged more expanded clones than CD4+.

The source of this sequence is an adult with an advanced solid tumor such as melanoma, head and neck, liver or kidney cancer. The J gene is TRBJ2-1, the V gene TRBV7-8; a weak D match, TRBD1 (6 bases). The specimen comprised CD4+ or CD8+ T cells sorted from blood, sampled in a trial of the OX40 agonist ivuxolimab. CDR3 protein: CASTTTPGEEQFF. In nucleotides, the CDR3 is TGTGCCAGCACCACCACCCCAGGGGAAGAGCAGTTCTTC.